The 10 T cell receptor beta chains in this list originate from one sample, sequenced in a study of blood T cells in healthy people across ages. A second PCR, run for roughly 7 to 11 cycles, used a sample-barcoded 5' primer plus a J-beta primer mix. TCRdb independently ran MiXCR on the 5' RACE reads; one entry per CDR3 protein. The sample contains roughly 1,000,000 distinct CDR3 sequences, 20% to 25% of which appear only once. These same data were also listed under a study on T cells of mothers and their children.

Sequencing input: blood. The receptors were gathered from a girl aged 2 to 9 in good health.

This sequence joins TRBV4-1 and TRBJ1-2; D is ambiguous. Germline assignment: CDR1 MGHRA and CDR2 YSYEKL. V lost 1 base to trimming and J lost 4 bases, with 10 bases between them. CDR3 length equals 14 residues. CDR3 nucleotide sequence: TGCGCCAGCAGCCAAGTCGGCAAGGGCTATGGCTACACCTTC. This codes for CASSQVGKGYGYTF.

The rearrangement uses TRBV10-3 and TRBJ2-1; 10 bases are shared with TRBD2. The CDR3 contains 15 residues. Germline CDR1 and CDR2: ENHRY and SYGVKD. Trimming removed 7 bases from V and 9 bases from J; junction bases left unmatched: 12. CDR3 amino acids: CAITSSGGASTEQFF. CDR3 DNA sequence: TGTGCCATCACGTCTAGCGGGGGCGCCTCTACTGAGCAGTTCTTC.

The chain joins TRBV21-1 to TRBJ2-4; TRBD1 reflects the table's D call only, with no check against the DNA. TRBV21-1 counts as a pseudogene. The CDR3 is 18 amino acids. The CDR3 loop is CASSKVGPGQVAKNIQYF. The CDR3, as DNA: TGTGCCAGCAGCAAAGTAGGCCCGGGACAGGTAGCCAAAAACATTCAGTACTTC.

The chain is built from TRBV20-1 and TRBJ2-7; D uncertain. V was trimmed by 1 base and J by 4 bases, leaving 5 bases between them. The CDR3 covers 11 residues. The V gene's germline CDR1 is DFQATT and CDR2 SNEGSKA (reference sequence). The CDR3 loop is CSARAEYEQYF. CDR3 DNA sequence: TGCAGTGCTAGAGCAGAGTACGAGCAGTACTTC.

This clonotype was recorded many times. The chain combines TRBV27 with TRBJ1-2, with D possibly being TRBD1 (5 bases). The CDR3 contains 13 residues. Trimming removed 6 bases at V and 0 bases at J, with 8 bases between. CDR1 and CDR2 from the germline V gene are MNHEY and SMNVEV (reference sequence). CDR3 coding DNA: TGTGCCAGCAGCCGGGGGGCTAACTATGGCTACACCTTC. This encodes CASSRGANYGYTF.

This clonotype was detected a few times. V and J are TRBV12-3 or TRBV12-4 and TRBJ1-4; D is uncertain. Trimming removed 8 bases at V and 6 bases at J, with 13 bases between. CDR3 length: 13 amino acids. The DNA of the CDR3 is TGTGCCAGCGGAGCCTCGGGCGATGAAAAACTGTTTTTT. Translation gives CASGASGDEKLFF.

The V call is TRBV7-8, the J call TRBJ1-2; 7 bases are shared with TRBD1. The CDR3 spans 16 residues. Germline CDR1 SGHVS, CDR2 FQNEAQ. V lost 0 bases to trimming and J lost 1 base; unmatched junction nucleotides: 5. CDR3 protein: CASSLAGTDLNYGYTF. CDR3 bases: TGTGCCAGCAGCTTAGCCGGGACAGATCTTAACTATGGCTACACCTTC.

This clonotype was picked up a small number of times. This sequence joins TRBV28 and TRBJ1-4; D gene unclear. CDR3 size: 15 residues. The V gene lost 8 bases and the J gene lost 3 bases, with 16 bases spanning the gap. CDR1 is MDHEN and CDR2 is SYDVKM in the germline V gene. CDR3 nucleotides: TGTGCCAGCTCACAAGACCGGGGTCCTAATGAAAAACTGTTTTTT. This sequence encodes CASSQDRGPNEKLFF. The variable domain in full, with the rest retrieved from reference TRBV28 and TRBJ1-4, is DVKVTQSSRYLVKRTGEKVFLECVQDMDHENMFWYRQDPGLGLRLIYFSYDVKMKEKGDIPEGYSVSREKKERFSLILESASTNQTSMYLCASSQDRGPNEKLFFGSGTQLSVL.

In its sample, this clonotype was seen a few times. This rearrangement joins TRBV9 to TRBJ1-3, with 8 bases aligning to TRBD1. CDR1 SGDLS and CDR2 YYNGEE come from the germline V gene. Trimming removed 3 bases from V and 0 bases from J; junction bases left unmatched: 5. This CDR3 region has 16 residues. CDR3 loop: CASSDGQGRSGNTIYF. In DNA form, the CDR3 reads TGTGCCAGCAGCGACGGACAGGGCCGCTCTGGAAACACCATATATTTT.

The J gene is TRBJ1-1, the V gene TRBV20-1; maybe TRBD1 (6 bases). The CDR3 has 12 amino acids. Trimming stripped 3 bases from V and 11 bases from J, with 16 bases between. Germline-derived CDR1 and CDR2 are DFQATT and SNEGSKA (reference sequence). The CDR3 is CSARTRQVGAFF. For the CDR3, the DNA is TGCAGTGCTAGGACTAGACAGGTTGGTGCTTTCTTT.